A single T cell receptor (beta chain) is shown here with its context. TCRdb keeps only in-frame clones here, not all; method: immunoSEQ multiplex PCR. The sample consists of just under 350,000 clones, 80% to 90% of them appearing once. This CDR3 has 16 amino acids. Germline V lookup: CDR1 KGHDR, CDR2 SFDVKD. V was trimmed by 4 bases and J by 3 bases, leaving 17 bases between them. The sample belongs to a study of blood T cell repertoires in COVID-19. This sequence originates from a woman aged 45-65 years with COVID-19, enrolled during active disease. Sequences were obtained from peripheral blood. This chain joins TRBV24-1 and TRBJ1-2; D remains ambiguous. CDR3 amino acids: CATSDPIREGHYGYTF. The CDR3 DNA sequence: TGTGCCACCAGTGACCCTATTCGGGAGGGCCACTATGGCTACACCTTC.